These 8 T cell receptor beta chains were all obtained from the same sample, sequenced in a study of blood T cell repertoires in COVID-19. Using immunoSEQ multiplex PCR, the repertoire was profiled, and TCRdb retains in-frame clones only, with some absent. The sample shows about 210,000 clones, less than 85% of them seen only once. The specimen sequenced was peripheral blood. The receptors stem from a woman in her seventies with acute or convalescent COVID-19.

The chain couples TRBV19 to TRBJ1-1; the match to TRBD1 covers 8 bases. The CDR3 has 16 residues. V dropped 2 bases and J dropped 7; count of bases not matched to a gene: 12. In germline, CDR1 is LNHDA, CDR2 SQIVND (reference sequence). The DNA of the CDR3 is TGTGCCAGTAGTATACAGGTTGTGACAGGGGCAGATGAAGCTTTCTTT. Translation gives CASSIQVVTGADEAFF.

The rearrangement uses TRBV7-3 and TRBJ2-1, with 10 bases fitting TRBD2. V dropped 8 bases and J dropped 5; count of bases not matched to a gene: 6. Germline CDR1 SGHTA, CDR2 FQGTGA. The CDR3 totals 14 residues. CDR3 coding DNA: TGTGCCAGCGGAACTAGCGGGGTTAACAATGAGCAGTTCTTC. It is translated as CASGTSGVNNEQFF.

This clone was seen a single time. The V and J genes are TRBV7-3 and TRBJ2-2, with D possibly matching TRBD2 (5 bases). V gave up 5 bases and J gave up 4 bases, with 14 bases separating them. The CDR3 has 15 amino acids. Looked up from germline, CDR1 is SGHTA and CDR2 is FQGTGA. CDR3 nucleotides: TGTGCCAGCAGCCGCGATAGCAGCGGCACCGGGGAGCTGTTTTTT. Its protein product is CASSRDSSGTGELFF.

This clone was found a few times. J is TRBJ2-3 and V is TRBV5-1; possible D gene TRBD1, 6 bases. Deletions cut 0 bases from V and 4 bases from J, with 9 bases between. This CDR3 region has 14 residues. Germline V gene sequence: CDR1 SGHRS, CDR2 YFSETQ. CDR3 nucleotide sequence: TGCGCCAGCAGCTTGGGACAGGCTTCAGATACGCAGTATTTT. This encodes CASSLGQASDTQYF.

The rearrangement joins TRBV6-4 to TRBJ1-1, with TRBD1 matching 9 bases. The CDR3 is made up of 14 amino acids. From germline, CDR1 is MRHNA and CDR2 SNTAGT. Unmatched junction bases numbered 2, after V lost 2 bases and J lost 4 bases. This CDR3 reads CASSDTGGITEAFF. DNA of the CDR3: TGTGCCAGCAGTGACACAGGGGGCATCACTGAAGCTTTCTTT.

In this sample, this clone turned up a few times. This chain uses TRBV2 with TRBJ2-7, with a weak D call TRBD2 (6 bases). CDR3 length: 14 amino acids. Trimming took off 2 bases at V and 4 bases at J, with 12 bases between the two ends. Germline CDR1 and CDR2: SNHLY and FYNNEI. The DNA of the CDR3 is TGTGCCAGCAGTGAACGGGCAGGGAGGTACGAGCAGTACTTC. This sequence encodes CASSERAGRYEQYF.

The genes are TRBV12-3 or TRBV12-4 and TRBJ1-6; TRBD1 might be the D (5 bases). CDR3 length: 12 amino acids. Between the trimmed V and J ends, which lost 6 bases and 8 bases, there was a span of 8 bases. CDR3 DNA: TGTGCCAGCAGGGACACCTATTCACCCCTCCACTTT. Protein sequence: CASRDTYSPLHF.

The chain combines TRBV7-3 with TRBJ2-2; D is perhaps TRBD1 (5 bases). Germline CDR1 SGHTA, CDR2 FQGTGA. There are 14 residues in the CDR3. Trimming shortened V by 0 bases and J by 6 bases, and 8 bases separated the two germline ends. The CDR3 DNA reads TGTGCCAGCAGCTTAACGACAGACCCCGGGGAGCTGTTTTTT. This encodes CASSLTTDPGELFF.